A single T cell receptor beta chain is shown here with its context. Its cognate antigen is unknown. This sample is part of a study of T cell clonotyping in hematopoietic cell transplantation. Study results and caveats: Pathologically expanded recipient clonotypes increased progressively from day 30 to day 180 as diversity fell. Graft donor and pretransplant recipient Inverse Simpson Index values predicted broader posttransplant TCR diversity. Cells were unsorted, so CD4 and CD8 contributions were not separated. At the given depth, recipient repertoires were over 97% de novo clonotypes.

TCRdb's copy holds only in-frame clones and misses some; the assay was immunoSEQ multiplex PCR. Of around 15,000 clones listed, under 90% are singletons. Material: PBMCs, obtained 100 days after allogeneic stem cell transplant. The receptor was derived from a male patient between 55 and 70 years old who had an allogeneic stem cell transplant from a related donor, so the T cells may come from the graft donor. Some clones in this sample may be carry-over from other donors' samples.

Here the CDR3 DNA reads TGTGCCAGCACCCAAAACAGAGGCTTCGACTATGGCTACACCTTC. Translation: CASTQNRGFDYGYTF. The V and J genes are TRBV6-6 and TRBJ1-2; D gene unclear. The CDR3 length is 15 residues. Trimming took off 7 bases at V and 3 bases at J, with 18 bases between the two ends. CDR1 is MNHNY and CDR2 is SVGAGI in the germline V gene (reference sequence).